Below, 22 T cell receptor beta chains from the same sample are listed, as sequenced in a study of T cell repertoires in cytomegalovirus infection. Via MiXCR, TCRdb re-called the reads, giving one row per CDR3 protein. The sample comprises fewer than 650,000 distinct CDR3 sequences, about 39% of which are singletons, and roughly 50% rests with the top ten. What these receptors recognize is not known. Sequencing used cultured PBMCs, obtained from culture after CMV antigen stimulation. The receptors stem from a human donor in good health (CMV status not recorded). Some clones in this sample may be carry-over from other donors' samples.

This sequence joins TRBV7-6 and TRBJ2-3; 7 nucleotides line up with TRBD2. The V gene end was trimmed by 6 bases and the J gene end by 2 bases; junction bases not matched to a gene: 8. Per germline, CDR1 SGHVS and CDR2 FNYEAQ. The CDR3 contains 15 residues. In nucleotides, the CDR3 is TGTGCCAGCAGAAAACGGGGGACTAACACAGATACGCAGTATTTT. This codes for CASRKRGTNTDTQYF.

The chain recombines TRBV18 with TRBJ1-5, with a possible D match to TRBD1 (6 bases). The V gene lost 4 bases and the J gene lost 7 bases, with 11 bases spanning the gap. Germline loops: CDR1 KGHSH, CDR2 LQKENI. The CDR3 is 13 residues long. The chain's CDR3 is CASSLTGFQPQHF. CDR3 bases: TGTGCCAGCTCACTGACAGGTTTCCAGCCCCAGCATTTT.

The rearrangement joins TRBV6-1 to TRBJ1-3; D unresolved. This CDR3 is built from 15 residues. Germline CDR1 and CDR2: MNHNS and SASEGT. With 2 bases removed from V and 0 bases from J, the gap between germline ends came to 8 bases. The CDR3 loop is CASSEHLGSGNTIYF. Written as DNA, the CDR3 is TGTGCCAGCAGTGAACACCTCGGCTCTGGAAACACCATATATTTT.

The chain has TRBV6-5 and TRBJ2-5; 7 bases are shared with TRBD2. The germline V gene encodes CDR1 MNHEY and CDR2 SVGAGI. The CDR3 is 14 amino acids. V gave up 5 bases and J gave up 6 bases; unmatched junction bases: 9. CDR3 residues: CASSLGGGEKTQYF. In DNA, the CDR3 is TGTGCCAGCAGTCTGGGGGGGGGAGAAAAGACCCAGTACTTC.

This chain links TRBV12-3 or TRBV12-4 with TRBJ1-5, with D possibly TRBD1 on 6 matching bases. The CDR3 is 16 amino acids. With 4 bases removed from V and 2 bases from J, the gap between germline ends came to 15 bases. The CDR3, as DNA: TGTGCCAGCAGTTCACGACAGGTAGAAGGCAATCAGCCCCAGCATTTT. Translated, it gives CASSSRQVEGNQPQHF.

V is TRBV6-1 and J is TRBJ2-2, with TRBD1 matching over 8 bases. The germline gives CDR1 MNHNS, CDR2 SASEGT. The CDR3 has 15 amino acids. After removal of 2 bases from V and 6 bases from J, the junction contained 5 bases not matched to a gene. The CDR3, as DNA: TGTGCCAGCAGTGAAATTCAGGGGGCATCCGGGGAGCTGTTTTTT. This encodes CASSEIQGASGELFF.

This chain connects TRBV10-3 to TRBJ2-3; tentatively, D is TRBD1 (6 bases). This CDR3 region has 16 residues. V lost 2 bases and J lost 0, with 12 bases in between. CDR1 is ENHRY and CDR2 is SYGVKD in the germline V gene. In DNA form, the CDR3 reads TGTGCCATCAGTGAGCCTCCTACAGGGAGCACAGATACGCAGTATTTT. The encoded protein is CAISEPPTGSTDTQYF.

This clonotype was seen more than once but under ten times. The rearrangement uses TRBV7-2 and TRBJ2-7, with D uncertain. Per the germline V gene, CDR1 is SGHTA and CDR2 is FQGNSA. Between the trimmed V and J ends, which lost 5 bases and 2 bases, there was a span of 13 bases. The CDR3 is 14 residues long. This CDR3 reads CASSNRLGTYEQYF. The CDR3 DNA follows: TGTGCCAGCAGCAACCGCCTAGGTACCTACGAGCAGTACTTC.

This clonotype was detected a few times. This chain links TRBV6-1 with TRBJ2-3, with D perhaps TRBD2 (7 bases). Germline V CDR1 and CDR2: MNHNS, SASEGT. The length of the CDR3 is 15 residues. V dropped 2 bases and J dropped 5 bases, with 14 bases sitting between them. The CDR3 DNA is TGTGCCAGCAGTGAACGGGCGGGGGCGTTAGATACGCAGTATTTT. Its translation is CASSERAGALDTQYF.

V is TRBV10-3 and J is TRBJ2-5; D is unresolved. The CDR3 covers 12 residues. V was clipped by 4 bases and J by 5 bases, with 8 bases between them. CDR1 and CDR2 from the germline V gene are ENHRY and SYGVKD. CDR3 in DNA: TGTGCCATCAGTGGCCGTGCGGAGACCCAGTACTTC. Protein sequence: CAISGRAETQYF.

The chain has TRBV7-8 and TRBJ2-7; 8 bases match TRBD1. Germline lookup yields CDR1 SGHVS and CDR2 FQNEAQ. V shed 2 bases, J shed 4 bases, and the junction held 10 bases outside the gene matches. The length of the CDR3 is 16 residues. The CDR3 spells CASSLRSGDRGYEQYF. The CDR3 region has the DNA TGTGCCAGCAGCTTAAGGTCAGGAGACAGGGGTTACGAGCAGTACTTC.

There are a few counts of this clonotype. V is TRBV15 and J is TRBJ2-1, with a possible D match to TRBD1 (6 bases). CDR3 length: 14 amino acids. Trimming took off 2 bases at V and 10 bases at J, with 15 bases between the two ends. The germline V gene has CDR1 LNHNV and CDR2 YYDKDF (reference sequence). The CDR3 protein is CATSRSMGAQEQFF. The CDR3 DNA follows: TGTGCCACCAGCAGATCCATGGGGGCCCAGGAGCAGTTCTTC.

This clonotype has a handful of counts. The rearrangement joins TRBV29-1 to TRBJ1-1, with no clear D. The V and J ends lost 7 bases and 1 base respectively, with 19 bases between them. Per germline, CDR1 SQVTM and CDR2 ANQGSEA. The CDR3 is 15 amino acids. The CDR3 spells CSAGDSRERNTEAFF. The DNA for the CDR3 is TGCAGCGCCGGAGACTCTAGGGAGAGGAACACTGAAGCTTTCTTT.

This clonotype was seen a handful of times. V usage is TRBV7-2 and J usage is TRBJ1-3, with TRBD1 as a possible D gene (6 bases). Germline V gene data show CDR1 as SGHTA and CDR2 as FQGNSA. Trimming cost V 4 bases and J 11 bases, with 12 bases left between them. This CDR3 has 12 amino acids. The CDR3 is CASSSLPGAIYF. CDR3 sequence (DNA): TGTGCCAGCAGCTCCCTCCCAGGGGCCATATATTTT.

This chain uses TRBV4-2 with TRBJ1-5; D perhaps matches TRBD1 (6 bases). V was trimmed by 1 base and J by 0 bases, leaving 13 bases between them. The CDR3 is 17 residues long. Germline CDR1 and CDR2: LGHNA and YNFKEQ. CDR3 loop: CASSQARGGNSNQPQHF. The CDR3 nucleotides are TGTGCCAGCAGCCAAGCGCGAGGGGGGAATAGCAATCAGCCCCAGCATTTT.

This chain uses TRBV6-1 with TRBJ2-6; D gene uncertain. V lost 8 bases and J lost 0, with 8 bases in between. The CDR3 is made up of 14 amino acids. Germline values: CDR1 MNHNS, CDR2 SASEGT. Here the CDR3 reads CASYPYSGANVLTF. CDR3 nucleotides: TGTGCCAGCTACCCGTACTCTGGGGCCAACGTCCTGACTTTC.

The CDR3 coding sequence is TGTGCCAGCAGCCACCGAGTGACAGGGAGCTCTGGAAACACCATATATTTT. Translation gives CASSHRVTGSSGNTIYF. V and J are TRBV4-2 and TRBJ1-3, with 7 nucleotides matching TRBD1. The CDR3 has 17 residues. The J segment lost 0 bases and the V segment lost 3 bases, leaving 8 bases of the junction unmatched. Germline V CDR1 and CDR2: LGHNA, YNFKEQ.

The CDR3 sequence: CASSFMAGELFF. CDR3 nucleotide sequence: TGTGCCAGCAGCTTCATGGCCGGGGAGCTGTTTTTT. The J gene is TRBJ2-2, the V gene TRBV11-2; no firm D call. The V gene's germline CDR1 is SGHAT and CDR2 FQNNGV. The CDR3 is made up of 12 amino acids. The germline V and J ends were trimmed by 3 bases and 6 bases, with 5 bases remaining between them.

At least ten counts were recorded for this clonotype. This chain uses TRBV7-2 with TRBJ2-5, with TRBD2 as a possible D gene (5 bases). Germline CDR1 reads SGHTA; CDR2 reads FQGNSA. Trimming took 8 bases from V and 4 from J, leaving 17 bases between them. The CDR3 contains 14 residues. This CDR3 is CASRGPAAGETQYF. As DNA, the CDR3 is TGTGCCAGCCGAGGGCCAGCGGCGGGAGAGACCCAGTACTTC.

This clonotype was seen a handful of times. J is TRBJ1-4 and V is TRBV7-2; 8 nucleotides match TRBD1. There are 15 residues in the CDR3. Per the germline V gene, CDR1 is SGHTA and CDR2 is FQGNSA. V lost 0 bases, J lost 8 bases, and 5 bases stayed unmatched. The CDR3 spells CASSLASTGEEKLFF. In nucleotides, the CDR3 is TGTGCCAGCAGCTTAGCGTCGACAGGGGAGGAAAAACTGTTTTTT.

The rearrangement uses TRBV6-8 and TRBJ1-3; D gene ambiguous. The CDR3 consists of 16 residues. V was cut by 6 bases and J by 1 base, with 16 bases left in between. Germline loops: CDR1 MNHGY, CDR2 SAAAGT. In DNA form, the CDR3 reads TGTGCCAGCAGGCCCCTCCAGAGCAGATCTGGAAACACCATATATTTT. It encodes CASRPLQSRSGNTIYF.

The J gene is TRBJ1-2, the V gene TRBV19; 8 bases fit TRBD1. V lost 8 bases and J lost 11; bases outside the gene matches: 10. The germline V gene encodes CDR1 LNHDA and CDR2 SQIVND (reference sequence). The CDR3 length is 12 residues. Here the CDR3 DNA reads TGTGCCAGTGTGACAGGGGTGGACAAGTACACCTTC. It specifies CASVTGVDKYTF.